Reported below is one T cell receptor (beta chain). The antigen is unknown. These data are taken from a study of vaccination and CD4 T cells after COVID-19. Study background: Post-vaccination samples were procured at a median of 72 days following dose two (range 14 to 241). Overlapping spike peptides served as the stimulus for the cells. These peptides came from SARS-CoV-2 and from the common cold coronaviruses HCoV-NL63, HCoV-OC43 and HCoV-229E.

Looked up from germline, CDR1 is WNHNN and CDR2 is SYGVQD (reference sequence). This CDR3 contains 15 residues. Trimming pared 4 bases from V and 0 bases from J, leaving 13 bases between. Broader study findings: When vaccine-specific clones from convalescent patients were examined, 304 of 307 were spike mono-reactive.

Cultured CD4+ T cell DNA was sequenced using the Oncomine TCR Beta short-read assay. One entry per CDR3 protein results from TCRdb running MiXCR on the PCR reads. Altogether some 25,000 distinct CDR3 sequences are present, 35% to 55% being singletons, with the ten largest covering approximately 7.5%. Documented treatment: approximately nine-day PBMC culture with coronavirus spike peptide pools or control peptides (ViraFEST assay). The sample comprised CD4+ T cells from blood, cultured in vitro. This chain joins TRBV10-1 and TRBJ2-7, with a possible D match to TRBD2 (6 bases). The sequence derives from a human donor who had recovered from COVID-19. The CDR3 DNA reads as TGCGCCAGCAGTGCTAATTACGGGAGCTCCTACGAGCAGTACTTC. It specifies CASSANYGSSYEQYF.